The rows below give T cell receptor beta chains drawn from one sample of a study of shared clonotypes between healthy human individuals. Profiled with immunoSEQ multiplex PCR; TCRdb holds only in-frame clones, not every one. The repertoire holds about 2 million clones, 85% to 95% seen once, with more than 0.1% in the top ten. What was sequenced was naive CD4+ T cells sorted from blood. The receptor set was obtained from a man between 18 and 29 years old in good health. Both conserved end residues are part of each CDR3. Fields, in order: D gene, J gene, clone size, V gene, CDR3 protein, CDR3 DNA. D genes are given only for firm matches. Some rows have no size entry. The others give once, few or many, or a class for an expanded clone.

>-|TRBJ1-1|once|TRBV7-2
CASSFVSDSNTEAFF
TGTGCCAGCAGCTTCGTTTCGGACAGCAACACTGAAGCTTTCTTT
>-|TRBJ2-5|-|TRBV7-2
CASSFTTAIQETQYF
TGTGCCAGCAGCTTTACGACAGCAATACAAGAGACCCAGTACTTC
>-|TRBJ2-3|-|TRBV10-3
CATRDGRDGDTQYF
TGTGCCACCCGGGATGGGCGGGATGGCGATACGCAGTATTTT
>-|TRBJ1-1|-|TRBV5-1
CASSLTRGENTEAFF
TGCGCCAGCAGCTTGACCAGGGGCGAGAACACTGAAGCTTTCTTT
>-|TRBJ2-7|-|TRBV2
CASSEGAYEQYF
TGTGCCAGCAGTGAGGGAGCCTACGAGCAGTACTTC
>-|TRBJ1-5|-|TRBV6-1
CASSEIAGPNREQNQPQHF
TGTGCCAGCAGTGAGATAGCCGGGCCTAATCGGGAACAGAATCAGCCCCAGCATTTT
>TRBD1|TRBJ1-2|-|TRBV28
CASRVNRGVYGYTF
TGTGCCAGCAGGGTGAACAGGGGGGTCTATGGCTACACCTTC
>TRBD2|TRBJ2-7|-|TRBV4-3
CASSQSTGLEGLEQYF
TGCGCCAGCAGCCAAAGTACGGGACTAGAGGGCCTCGAGCAGTACTTC
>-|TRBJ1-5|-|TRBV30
CAWSGMGDTNQPQHF
TGTGCCTGGAGTGGGATGGGGGACACTAATCAGCCCCAGCATTTT
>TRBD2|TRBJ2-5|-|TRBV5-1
CASSLEPSGVSGETQYF
TGCGCCAGCAGCTTGGAGCCTAGCGGGGTCTCCGGGGAGACCCAGTACTTC
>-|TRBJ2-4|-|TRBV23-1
CASRKVGLAKNIQYF
TGCGCCAGCAGGAAGGTAGGGCTAGCCAAAAACATTCAGTACTTC
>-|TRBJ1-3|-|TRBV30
CAWSVGGSGNTIYF
TGTGCCTGGAGTGTTGGCGGATCTGGAAACACCATATATTTT
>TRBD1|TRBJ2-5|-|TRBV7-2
CALGQANQETQYF
TGTGCCCTGGGACAGGCGAACCAAGAGACCCAGTACTTC
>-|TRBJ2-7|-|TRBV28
CASSLGTSNYEQYF
TGTGCCAGCAGTTTGGGGACATCGAATTACGAGCAGTACTTC
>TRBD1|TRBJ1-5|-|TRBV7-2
CASSVGTGDQPQHF
TGTGCCAGCAGCGTAGGGACAGGGGATCAGCCCCAGCATTTT
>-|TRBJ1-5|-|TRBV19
CASRTDSYSNQPQHF
TGTGCCAGTAGAACTGACTCTTATAGCAATCAGCCCCAGCATTTT
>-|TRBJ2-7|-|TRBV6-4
CASSYGVSSYEQYF
TGTGCCAGCAGTTACGGGGTCAGCTCCTACGAGCAGTACTTC
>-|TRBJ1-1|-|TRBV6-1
CASSVGGNTEAFF
TGTGCCAGCAGTGTCGGGGGAAACACTGAAGCTTTCTTT
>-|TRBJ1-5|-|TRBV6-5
CASSYRQAMGQPQHF
TGTGCCAGCAGTTACCGCCAGGCTATGGGGCAGCCCCAGCATTTT
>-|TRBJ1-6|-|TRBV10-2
CASSEQGGSPLHF
TGCGCCAGCAGTGAACAGGGAGGATCACCCCTCCACTTT
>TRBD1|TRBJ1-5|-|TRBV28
CASRGTGAGSNQPQHF
TGTGCCAGCAGGGGGACAGGGGCAGGAAGCAATCAGCCCCAGCATTTT
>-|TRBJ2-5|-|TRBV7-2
CASSLYKETQYF
TGTGCCAGCAGCCTCTATAAAGAGACCCAGTACTTC
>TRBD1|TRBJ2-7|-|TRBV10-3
CAISGGQLSSYEQYF
TGTGCCATCAGTGGGGGACAGCTGAGCTCCTACGAGCAGTACTTC
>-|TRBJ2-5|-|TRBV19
CAIIPGRRGGETQYF
TGTGCCATCATTCCCGGGCGGCGGGGTGGGGAGACCCAGTACTTC
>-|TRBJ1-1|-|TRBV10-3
CAISSGQDAEAFF
TGTGCCATCAGCTCGGGGCAAGATGCCGAAGCTTTCTTT
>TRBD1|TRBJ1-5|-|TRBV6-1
CAIATGANQPQHF
TGTGCCATCGCCACAGGGGCAAATCAGCCCCAGCATTTT
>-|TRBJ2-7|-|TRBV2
CASNFAAGSSYEQYF
TGTGCCAGCAATTTCGCTGCAGGGAGCTCCTACGAGCAGTACTTC
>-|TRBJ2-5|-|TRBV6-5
CASRRLVQETQYF
TGTGCCAGCAGGAGACTAGTTCAAGAGACCCAGTACTTC
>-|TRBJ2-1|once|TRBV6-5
CASSTRGGEQFF
TGTGCCAGCAGTACCAGGGGCGGTGAGCAGTTCTTC
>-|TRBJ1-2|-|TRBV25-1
CASRGRYYGYTF
TGTGCCAGCAGGGGACGGTACTATGGCTACACCTTC
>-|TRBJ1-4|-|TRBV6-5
CASSPKGGGNEKLFF
TGTGCCAGCAGTCCAAAAGGGGGAGGTAATGAAAAACTGTTTTTT
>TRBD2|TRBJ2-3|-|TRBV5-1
CASSFTSGSTDTQYF
TGCGCCAGCAGCTTTACTAGCGGCAGCACAGATACGCAGTATTTT
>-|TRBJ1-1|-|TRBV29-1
CSVDAGENTEAFF
TGCAGCGTTGATGCAGGGGAGAACACTGAAGCTTTCTTT
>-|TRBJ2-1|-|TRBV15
CATSRDATGNEQFF
TGTGCCACCAGCAGAGATGCTACAGGGAATGAGCAGTTCTTC
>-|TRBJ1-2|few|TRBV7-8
CASSFAQAVYGYTF
TGTGCCAGCAGCTTCGCCCAGGCGGTCTATGGCTACACCTTC